This is a list of T cell receptor beta chains from one sample in a study of T cell responses to AZD1222 COVID-19 vaccine. TCRdb keeps only in-frame clones here, not all; method: immunoSEQ multiplex PCR. The data show about 150,000 clones, roughly nine tenths seen once. This specimen consisted of peripheral blood, obtained on day 0 of AZD1222 vaccination. The receptors come from an adult in good health. The CDR3 runs from the conserved cysteine through the conserved F or W. D genes are given only for firm matches. The size of a clone is reported for some rows only, either as once, few or many, or as a class for expanded clones.

length	D	V	size	J	DNA	CDR3
18	TRBD1	TRBV24-1	NA	TRBJ1-1	TGTGCCACCAGTGATCCAACTAGGGACAGACAACCGAACACTGAAGCTTTCTTT	CATSDPTRDRQPNTEAFF
16	NA	TRBV18	NA	TRBJ1-5	TGTGCCAGCTCACCCCCCGGACAGATTAGCAATCAGCCCCAGCATTTT	CASSPPGQISNQPQHF
15	NA	TRBV6-5	NA	TRBJ2-2	TGTGCCAGCAGCCGGGGGACCGCGAACACCGGGGAGCTGTTTTTT	CASSRGTANTGELFF
13	NA	TRBV14	NA	TRBJ2-5	TGTGCCAGCAGTCTCCAGGGGGGTGGGACCCAGTACTTC	CASSLQGGGTQYF
14	TRBD1	TRBV6-5	NA	TRBJ1-2	TGTGCCAGCAGTCAACCCGGGACAGGGAGAGGCTACACCTTC	CASSQPGTGRGYTF
13	NA	TRBV11-3	NA	TRBJ1-2	TGTGCCAGCAGCTTAGTACAGGGACATGGCTACACCTTC	CASSLVQGHGYTF
16	TRBD2	TRBV3-1/TRBV3-2	NA	TRBJ2-5	TGTGCCAGCAGCCAAGGGACTAGCGGGACTCAAGAGACCCAGTACTTC	CASSQGTSGTQETQYF
15	TRBD1	TRBV7-3	NA	TRBJ1-1	TGTGCCAGCAGCGAACAGGGGGCGGTTTACACTGAAGCTTTCTTT	CASSEQGAVYTEAFF
15	NA	TRBV6-5	NA	TRBJ1-2	TGTGCCAGCAGTAAATCGTACCTCAGGGACTATGGCTACACCTTC	CASSKSYLRDYGYTF
18	NA	TRBV4-3	NA	TRBJ2-1	TGCGCCAGCAGCCAGGATTTGATCCCTTTTAGCTCCTACAATGAGCAGTTCTTC	CASSQDLIPFSSYNEQFF
17	NA	TRBV5-8	NA	TRBJ2-1	TGTGCCAGCAGTTTTGCCTACCAGGTCTCGGGGGACAATGAGCAGTTCTTC	CASSFAYQVSGDNEQFF
13	NA	TRBV12-3/TRBV12-4	NA	TRBJ1-2	TGTGCCAGCAGTTTCGGGGTTTTGGATGGCTACACCTTC	CASSFGVLDGYTF
16	NA	TRBV7-6	NA	TRBJ2-1	TGTGCCAGCAGCTCCCAGCGGTCTCCGGGGTATAGTGAGCAGTTCTTC	CASSSQRSPGYSEQFF
13	NA	TRBV12-5	NA	TRBJ2-7	TGTGCTAGTGCTCCCCCGGAGGCCTACGAGCAGTACTTC	CASAPPEAYEQYF
13	TRBD1	TRBV6-5	NA	TRBJ2-7	TGTGCCAGCAGAAGACAGGGGGGTTACGAGCAGTACTTC	CASRRQGGYEQYF
13	TRBD2	TRBV6-5	NA	TRBJ2-1	TGTGCCAGCAAACTTAAGGGACCGGGGGGGCAGTTCTTC	CASKLKGPGGQFF
12	NA	TRBV30	NA	TRBJ1-2	TGTGCCTACCCGACAGGCTGGAATGGCTACACCTTC	CAYPTGWNGYTF
13	NA	TRBV12-3/TRBV12-4	NA	TRBJ1-2	TGTGCCAGCAGTTTAAGGGAAGGGCATGGCTACACCTTC	CASSLREGHGYTF
18	TRBD1	TRBV5-6	NA	TRBJ1-5	TGTGCCAGCAGCTTGCAGGAGGGACAGCTTTTCAGCAATCAGCCCCAGCATTTT	CASSLQEGQLFSNQPQHF
14	NA	TRBV3-1/TRBV3-2	NA	TRBJ1-1	TGTGCCAGCAGCCAAGGAGGGTCAGGGGCTCGGGCTTTCTTT	CASSQGGSGARAFF
15	TRBD2	TRBV6-1	NA	TRBJ2-7	TGTGCCAGCAGTGAAGTAGCGGGAGGGTCCTACGAGCAGTACTTC	CASSEVAGGSYEQYF
14	NA	TRBV7-9	NA	TRBJ1-6	TGTGCCAGCAGCTTCGGGGACGGTAATTCACCCCTCCACTTT	CASSFGDGNSPLHF
12	NA	TRBV28	NA	TRBJ1-2	TGTGCCAGCAGACCGGGAACCTATGGCTACACCTTC	CASRPGTYGYTF
17	TRBD2	TRBV4-3	NA	TRBJ2-1	TGCGCCAGCAGCCAAGCACTAGCGGGAATCTCCTACAATGAGCAGTTCTTC	CASSQALAGISYNEQFF
14	NA	TRBV3-1/TRBV3-2	NA	TRBJ1-6	TGTGCCAGCAGCCAAGCGCCCTCGAATTCACCCCTCCACTTT	CASSQAPSNSPLHF
16	NA	TRBV30	NA	TRBJ2-1	TGTGCCTGGCAGCCTCCCTACTCGGGGTTAGGGGATGAGCAGTTCTTC	CAWQPPYSGLGDEQFF
17	TRBD2	TRBV3-1/TRBV3-2	NA	TRBJ2-1	TGTGCCAGCAGCCGGATTATTAGCGGGAGCGGGTACAATGAGCAGTTCTTC	CASSRIISGSGYNEQFF
16	NA	TRBV7-8	NA	TRBJ1-3	TGTGCCAGCAGCTTGGGACGGATTCTCTCTGGAAACACCATATATTTT	CASSLGRILSGNTIYF
14	NA	TRBV27	NA	TRBJ2-7	TGTGCCAGCAGTGTCCGGGATAGCACCTACGAGCAGTACTTC	CASSVRDSTYEQYF
13	NA	TRBV27	NA	TRBJ2-7	TGTGCCAGCAGTGACAGCGCTTCCTACGAGCAGTACTTC	CASSDSASYEQYF
14	NA	TRBV7-9	NA	TRBJ1-1	TGTGCCAGCAGCAGGCTCCCTTCAAACACTGAAGCTTTCTTT	CASSRLPSNTEAFF
15	TRBD1	TRBV5-6	once	TRBJ1-2	TGTGCCAGCAGCTTAGGGGGACAGGGCAGGCAAGGCTACACCTTC	CASSLGGQGRQGYTF
15	TRBD1	TRBV2	NA	TRBJ2-7	TGTGCCAGCAGTTCCGGACAGGAACCCTACTACGAGCAGTACTTC	CASSSGQEPYYEQYF
16	TRBD2	TRBV7-9	NA	TRBJ2-7	TGTGCCAGCAGCGACCAGTCTAGCGGGAGAAGCTACGAGCAGTACTTC	CASSDQSSGRSYEQYF
13	NA	TRBV7-9	NA	TRBJ1-3	TGTGCCACCTCAAGACAGCAGGGAAACACCATATATTTT	CATSRQQGNTIYF